This T cell receptor beta chain was retrieved from a study of T cells in Graves' hyperthyroidism and ophthalmopathy. Findings of the study overall: Stable hyperthyroidism was separated from ophthalmopathy by a model based on 13 V-J features. Among clonotypes expanded in thyroid above 0.001, most were also found in blood.

This CDR3 contains 14 residues. V lost 6 bases and J lost 5; bases outside the gene matches: 6. The V gene's germline CDR1 is KGHSH and CDR2 LQKENI. Lactation, pregnancy, other autoimmune disease or uncontrolled infection led to exclusion of patients. Clinical symptoms, serum thyroxine, TRAb, thyroid ultrasound and orbital computed tomography informed diagnoses. TCR beta CDR3 regions were amplified from RNA. HTBI primers drove first-round RT-PCR of the TCR CDR3. Each CDR3 protein gets one entry after TCRdb re-called the multiplex PCR reads with MiXCR. The sample has under 400,000 distinct CDR3 sequences; roughly 13% are singletons. Many counts were recorded for this clonotype. Its antigen is undetermined.

The chain links TRBV18 to TRBJ2-5, with 10 nucleotides matching TRBD1. This TCR was sampled from a woman aged 55-70 years with Graves' hyperthyroidism. The sequenced sample consisted of blood. DNA of the CDR3: TGTGCCAGCTCTCTCGGGACAGGGGTCGAGACCCAGTACTTC. This gives the protein CASSLGTGVETQYF.